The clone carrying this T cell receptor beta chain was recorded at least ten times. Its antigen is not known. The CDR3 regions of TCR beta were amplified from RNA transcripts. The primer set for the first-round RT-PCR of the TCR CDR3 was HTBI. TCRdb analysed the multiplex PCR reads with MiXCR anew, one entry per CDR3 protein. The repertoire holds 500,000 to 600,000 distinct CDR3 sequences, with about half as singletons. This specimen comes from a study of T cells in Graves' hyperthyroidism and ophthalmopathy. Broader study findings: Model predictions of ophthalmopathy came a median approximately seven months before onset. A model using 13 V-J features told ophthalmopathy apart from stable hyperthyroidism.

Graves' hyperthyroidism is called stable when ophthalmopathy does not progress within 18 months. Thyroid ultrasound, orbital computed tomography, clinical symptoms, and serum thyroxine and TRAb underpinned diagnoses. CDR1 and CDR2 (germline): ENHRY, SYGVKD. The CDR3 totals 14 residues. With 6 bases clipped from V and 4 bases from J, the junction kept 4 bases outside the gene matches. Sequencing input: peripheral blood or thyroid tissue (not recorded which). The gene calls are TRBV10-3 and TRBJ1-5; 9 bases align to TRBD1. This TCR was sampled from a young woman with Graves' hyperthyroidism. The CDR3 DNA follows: TGTGCCATCAGGGACAGGGGAGCGAATCAGCCCCAGCATTTT. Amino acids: CAIRDRGANQPQHF.